This TCR beta chain was sequenced in a study of cytomegalovirus exposure and HLA in healthy donors. Notes on the study in general: Diagnosis of cytomegalovirus status made by the classifier reportedly showed high specificity and sensitivity. Three CMV-associated chains proved CMV antigen-specific in vitro. The authors listed over 150 TCR beta chains as cytomegalovirus-associated.

Repertoires were generated with immunoSEQ multiplex PCR, while TCRdb's copy carries only in-frame clones and drops some. This table has about 58,000 clones, under 95% appearing once. About this clone itself: What it binds is not known.

The germline CDR1 and CDR2 sequences are MGHRA and YSYEKL. The CDR3 is made up of 16 amino acids. With 4 bases clipped from V and 4 bases from J, the junction kept 6 bases outside the gene matches. While the first cohort had 600 to 750 subjects, the donors belonged to the separate validation cohort of over a hundred subjects. The rearrangement uses TRBV4-1 and TRBJ2-1, with TRBD2 identical over 11 bases. Sample: PBMCs. The source of this sequence is a man aged 18 to 30 in good health and CMV-seronegative. CDR3 coding DNA: TGCGCCAGCAGCCCTGGGACTAGCGGCCTGTACAATGAGCAGTTCTTC. Translation: CASSPGTSGLYNEQFF.